A single sample is the source of the 27 T cell receptor beta chains below, sequenced in a study of blood T cell repertoires in COVID-19. Repertoires were generated with immunoSEQ multiplex PCR, while TCRdb's copy carries only in-frame clones and drops some. The data hold roughly 190,000 clones, with 60% to 85% observed a single time. The specimen was peripheral blood. These receptor sequences come from a woman aged 50 to 65 with active or convalescent COVID-19.

In DNA, the CDR3 is TGTGCCACCAGCAGAGATTCCGGGACAGGCGAAAAACTGTTTTTT. Its protein product is CATSRDSGTGEKLFF. The V gene is TRBV15, the J gene TRBJ1-4, with 8 bases fitting TRBD1. V shed 0 bases, J shed 8 bases, and the junction held 5 bases outside the gene matches. Germline CDR1 LNHNV, CDR2 YYDKDF (reference sequence). The CDR3 covers 15 residues.

V usage is TRBV9 and J usage is TRBJ2-5, with 7 bases aligning to TRBD2. Germline-derived CDR1 and CDR2 are SGDLS and YYNGEE. Trimming at V came to 0 bases and at J to 5 bases, leaving 7 bases not matched to a gene. The CDR3 has 15 amino acids. CDR3 sequence (DNA): TGTGCCAGCAGCGTAGGAGCGGGGCAGAGGGAGACCCAGTACTTC. This codes for CASSVGAGQRETQYF.

The chain employs TRBV28 and TRBJ1-1; 7 bases are shared with TRBD1. The CDR3 spans 15 residues. Germline V gene data show CDR1 as MDHEN and CDR2 as SYDVKM. Germline trimming cut 6 bases from V and 4 bases from J; bases unmatched to any gene: 11. The CDR3 loop reads CASSPPLRGPTEAFF. Written as DNA, the CDR3 is TGTGCCAGCAGCCCCCCCCTAAGGGGGCCCACTGAAGCTTTCTTT.

V and J are TRBV28 and TRBJ2-5; the match to TRBD1 covers 7 bases. The CDR3 length is 16 residues. V trimming: 3 bases; J trimming: 4 bases; junction bases outside the gene matches: 11. Germline V gives CDR1 MDHEN, CDR2 SYDVKM. The chain's CDR3 is CASSFGVGGRGETQYF. The CDR3 DNA reads as TGTGCCAGCAGTTTTGGTGTAGGGGGCAGGGGAGAGACCCAGTACTTC.

The J gene is TRBJ1-5, the V gene TRBV12-3 or TRBV12-4; no firm D call. The V and J ends lost 4 bases and 2 bases respectively, with 6 bases between them. The CDR3 totals 13 residues. The CDR3 region has the DNA TGTGCCAGCAGTTCGCAGGGCAATCAGCCCCAGCATTTT. Amino acids: CASSSQGNQPQHF.

The rearrangement uses TRBV30 and TRBJ1-1; possible D gene TRBD1, 6 bases. The ends were cut back, 2 bases at V and 0 bases at J, with 10 bases in the middle. The CDR3 length is 14 residues. Germline values: CDR1 GTSNPN, CDR2 SVGIG (reference sequence). CDR3 amino acids: CAWSRTDMNTEAFF. CDR3 in DNA: TGTGCCTGGAGTAGGACAGATATGAACACTGAAGCTTTCTTT.

This clone has a single count. The J gene is TRBJ1-5, the V gene TRBV19; TRBD1 might be the D (5 bases). V gave up 4 bases and J gave up 6 bases, with 22 bases separating them. The CDR3 extends over 17 amino acids. The V gene's germline CDR1 is LNHDA and CDR2 SQIVND (reference sequence). The CDR3 spells CASSTWPRTRRGQPQHF. The CDR3 DNA sequence: TGTGCCAGTAGTACTTGGCCCCGGACAAGAAGGGGTCAGCCCCAGCATTTT. The variable domain in full, with the rest retrieved from reference TRBV19 and TRBJ1-5, is DGGITQSPKYLFRKEGQNVTLSCEQNLNHDAMYWYRQDPGQGLRLIYYSQIVNDFQKGDIAEGYSVSREKKESFPLTVTSAQKNPTAFYLCASSTWPRTRRGQPQHFGDGTRLSIL.

The V gene is TRBV5-1, the J gene TRBJ2-5, with 8 bases aligning to TRBD1. This CDR3 spans 15 amino acids. Germline values: CDR1 SGHRS, CDR2 YFSETQ. The V segment lost 3 bases and the J segment 0 bases; nucleotides outside the gene matches: 4. CDR3 DNA sequence: TGCGCCAGCAGCTCCTGGGACAGGTACCAAGAGACCCAGTACTTC. The encoded protein is CASSSWDRYQETQYF.

The V call is TRBV11-2, the J call TRBJ2-3; TRBD1 matches at 10 bases. The germline V gene encodes CDR1 SGHAT and CDR2 FQNNGV. Trimming at V came to 5 bases and at J to 3 bases, leaving 8 bases not matched to a gene. CDR3 length equals 16 residues. The DNA for the CDR3 is TGTGCCAGCAGCCCTCGACGGGGACAGGGGACAGATACGCAGTATTTT. Amino acids: CASSPRRGQGTDTQYF. Full variable domain (missing parts from reference TRBV11-2 and TRBJ2-3): EAGVAQSPRYKIIEKRQSVAFWCNPISGHATLYWYQQILGQGPKLLIQFQNNGVVDDSQLPKDRFSAERLKGVDSTLKIQPAKLEDSAVYLCASSPRRGQGTDTQYFGPGTRLTVL.

This clone was recorded only once. This chain links TRBV7-2 with TRBJ1-3; D gene unclear. Germline V gene lookup returns CDR1 SGHTA and CDR2 FQGNSA. V gave up 2 bases and J gave up 0 bases, with 14 bases separating them. This CDR3 comprises 17 residues. The CDR3 nucleotides read TGTGCCAGCAGCTTATCCGCCATGAGCGGCTCTGGAAACACCATATATTTT. This gives the protein CASSLSAMSGSGNTIYF.

This chain links TRBV4-2 with TRBJ2-7; TRBD2 agrees at 12 bases. CDR1 and CDR2 (germline): LGHNA, YNFKEQ. Unmatched junction bases numbered 5, after V lost 0 bases and J lost 5 bases. This CDR3 comprises 16 residues. The CDR3 reads CASSQDLTSGSHEQYF. DNA for the CDR3: TGTGCCAGCAGCCAAGATTTGACTAGCGGGAGCCACGAGCAGTACTTC.

The CDR3: CASRLNSQATGEKLFF. As DNA, the CDR3 is TGTGCCAGCCGACTGAACTCGCAAGCTACGGGGGAAAAACTGTTTTTT. The rearrangement links TRBV27 to TRBJ1-4; D is ambiguous. The CDR3 loop spans 16 amino acids. In germline, CDR1 is MNHEY, CDR2 SMNVEV (reference sequence). The V end was cut by 8 bases, the J end by 8 bases, with 24 bases between.

The chain uses TRBV27 and TRBJ2-1; possible D gene TRBD1, 6 bases. The V gene lost 1 base and the J gene lost 4 bases, with 8 bases spanning the gap. There are 14 residues in the CDR3. Germline V gives CDR1 MNHEY, CDR2 SMNVEV (reference sequence). DNA of the CDR3: TGTGCCAGCAGTTTATTGACAGGTTACAATGAGCAGTTCTTC. Protein sequence: CASSLLTGYNEQFF.

The chain joins TRBV30 to TRBJ1-2, with 10 positions matching TRBD1. Germline V gene lookup returns CDR1 GTSNPN and CDR2 SVGIG (reference sequence). V trimming: 1 base; J trimming: 4 bases; junction bases outside the gene matches: 3. The CDR3 runs to 14 residues. The CDR3 loop is CAWSGTGGTYGYTF. The CDR3 bases are TGTGCCTGGAGTGGGACAGGGGGAACCTATGGCTACACCTTC.

The rearrangement uses TRBV19 and TRBJ2-3; D not certain. Germline loops: CDR1 LNHDA, CDR2 SQIVND (reference sequence). This CDR3 contains 14 residues. Between the trimmed V and J ends, which lost 3 bases and 0 bases, there was a span of 7 bases. The DNA for the CDR3 is TGTGCCAGTAGTATGTCCACTAGCACAGATACGCAGTATTTT. Residues: CASSMSTSTDTQYF.

This chain uses TRBV27 with TRBJ2-3; 7 nucleotides agree with TRBD1. This CDR3 has 16 residues. J lost 4 bases, V lost 1 base, and 8 bases had no gene match. The V gene's germline CDR1 is MNHEY and CDR2 SMNVEV (reference sequence). The CDR3 nucleotides are TGTGCCAGCAGTTTATTAGGGACAGAAGGGGCAGATACGCAGTATTTT. Translation gives CASSLLGTEGADTQYF.

V and J are TRBV30 and TRBJ2-2, with TRBD2 matching over 8 bases. Germline-derived CDR1 and CDR2 are GTSNPN and SVGIG (reference sequence). This CDR3 contains 15 residues. V shed 2 bases, J shed 6 bases, and the junction held 8 bases outside the gene matches. The CDR3 sequence is CAWSLREGVPGELFF. The CDR3 region has the DNA TGTGCCTGGAGTCTCCGGGAGGGAGTCCCCGGGGAGCTGTTTTTT. The complete variable domain, with remaining parts taken from reference TRBV30 and TRBJ2-2, reads SQTIHQWPATLVQPVGSPLSLECTVEGTSNPNLYWYRQAAGRGLQLLFYSVGIGQISSEVPQNLSASRPQDRQFILSSKKLLLSDSGFYLCAWSLREGVPGELFFGEGSRLTVL.

J is TRBJ2-3 and V is TRBV29-1, with TRBD1 matching 7 bases. V shed 7 bases, J shed 13 bases, and the junction held 8 bases outside the gene matches. The CDR3 consists of 10 residues. Looked up from germline, CDR1 is SQVTM and CDR2 is ANQGSEA. The CDR3 DNA is TGCAGCGCACTCACAGGGGCCGAGTATTTT. Protein sequence: CSALTGAEYF.

The chain is built from TRBV3-1 (or the pseudogene TRBV3-2) and TRBJ2-2; TRBD2 matches at 8 bases. Germline V gene sequence: CDR1 LGHDT, CDR2 YNNKEL (reference sequence). V shed 3 bases and J 4 bases; nucleotides not matched to a gene: 7. CDR3 length: 16 residues. The CDR3 DNA reads TGTGCCAGCAGCCATCTCTCCCTAGCGGGCACCGGGGAGCTGTTTTTT. Translated, it gives CASSHLSLAGTGELFF.

V gene TRBV3-1 (or the pseudogene TRBV3-2) combines with J gene TRBJ2-1; 11 bases fit TRBD2. This CDR3 has 16 residues. V shed 0 bases and J 6 bases; nucleotides not matched to a gene: 4. The V gene's germline CDR1 is LGHDT and CDR2 YNNKEL (reference sequence). CDR3: CASSQDTSGGGNEQFF. CDR3 DNA: TGTGCCAGCAGCCAAGATACTAGCGGGGGTGGCAATGAGCAGTTCTTC.

V gene TRBV11-3 combines with J gene TRBJ2-5, with D perhaps matching TRBD2 (6 bases). CDR1 SGHNT and CDR2 YENEEA come from the germline V gene. V was cut by 8 bases and J by 2 bases, with 27 bases left in between. The CDR3 is 18 amino acids. The CDR3 is CASGGILGYVNRQETQYF. In nucleotides, the CDR3 is TGTGCCAGCGGGGGGATCCTGGGATACGTTAACCGGCAAGAGACCCAGTACTTC.

The rearrangement uses TRBV4-2 and TRBJ2-7, with 7 bases aligning to TRBD1. The CDR3 consists of 15 residues. Germline CDR1 and CDR2: LGHNA and YNFKEQ. Losses at the gene ends were 0 bases for V and 2 bases for J; bases not matched to a gene: 4. DNA for the CDR3: TGTGCCAGCAGCCAAGAGGGGACAGCAGCCTACGAGCAGTACTTC. Amino acids: CASSQEGTAAYEQYF.

This chain uses TRBV19 with TRBJ1-5; D remains ambiguous. This CDR3 is 15 amino acids long. Germline V gene lookup returns CDR1 LNHDA and CDR2 SQIVND (reference sequence). The V end was cut by 6 bases, the J end by 7 bases, with 19 bases between. The DNA of the CDR3 is TGTGCCAGTAGCTCACAGTCGGCCGGGGTCCAGCCCCAGCATTTT. Translated: CASSSQSAGVQPQHF.

This clone has a handful of counts. The chain has TRBV7-9 and TRBJ2-1; 7 bases map to TRBD1. The CDR3 totals 15 residues. The V and J ends lost 5 bases and 7 bases, in that order; junction bases with no gene match: 11. Germline lookup yields CDR1 SEHNR and CDR2 FQNEAQ (reference sequence). In nucleotides, the CDR3 is TGTGCCAGCAGCCGAGGGGGCTCGCGAGGGAATGAGCAGTTCTTC. As protein: CASSRGGSRGNEQFF.

This chain uses TRBV7-9 with TRBJ1-2; 10 nucleotides align to TRBD1. Germline V gene sequence: CDR1 SEHNR, CDR2 FQNEAQ (reference sequence). V shed 6 bases, J shed 4 bases, and the junction held 5 bases outside the gene matches. The CDR3 is 14 residues long. CDR3 in DNA: TGTGCCAGCAGGCCCGGGACAGGGGTCTATGGCTACACCTTC. Amino acid sequence: CASRPGTGVYGYTF.

The chain links TRBV28 to TRBJ2-2, with 12 positions matching TRBD1. CDR3 length: 15 amino acids. J was trimmed by 8 bases and V by 6 bases; bases with no gene match: 7. Per germline, CDR1 MDHEN and CDR2 SYDVKM. This chain's CDR3 is CASRTPGQGAGELFF. Here the CDR3 DNA reads TGTGCCAGCAGAACACCGGGACAGGGGGCTGGGGAGCTGTTTTTT.

The V gene is TRBV19, the J gene TRBJ1-5; 7 bases are shared with TRBD1. Losses at the gene ends were 7 bases for V and 4 bases for J; bases not matched to a gene: 7. This CDR3 comprises 14 residues. CDR1 is LNHDA and CDR2 is SQIVND in the germline V gene (reference sequence). CDR3 in DNA: TGTGCCAGTAACGGCAGGGGGATTAATCAGCCCCAGCATTTT. Its protein product is CASNGRGINQPQHF.